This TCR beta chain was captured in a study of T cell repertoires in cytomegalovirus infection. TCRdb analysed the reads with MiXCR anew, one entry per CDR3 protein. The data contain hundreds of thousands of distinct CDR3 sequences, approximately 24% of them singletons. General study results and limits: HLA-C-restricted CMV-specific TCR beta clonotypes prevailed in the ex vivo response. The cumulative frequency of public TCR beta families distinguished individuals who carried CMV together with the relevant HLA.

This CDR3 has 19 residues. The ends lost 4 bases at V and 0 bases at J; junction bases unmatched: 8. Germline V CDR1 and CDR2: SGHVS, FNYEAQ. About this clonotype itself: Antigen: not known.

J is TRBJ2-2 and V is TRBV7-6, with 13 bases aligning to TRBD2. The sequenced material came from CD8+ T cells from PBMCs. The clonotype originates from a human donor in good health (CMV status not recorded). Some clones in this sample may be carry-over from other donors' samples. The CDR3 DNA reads TGTGCCAGCAGCTCCGGACTAGCGGGGGCCCTTCCGAACACCGGGGAGCTGTTTTTT. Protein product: CASSSGLAGALPNTGELFF.